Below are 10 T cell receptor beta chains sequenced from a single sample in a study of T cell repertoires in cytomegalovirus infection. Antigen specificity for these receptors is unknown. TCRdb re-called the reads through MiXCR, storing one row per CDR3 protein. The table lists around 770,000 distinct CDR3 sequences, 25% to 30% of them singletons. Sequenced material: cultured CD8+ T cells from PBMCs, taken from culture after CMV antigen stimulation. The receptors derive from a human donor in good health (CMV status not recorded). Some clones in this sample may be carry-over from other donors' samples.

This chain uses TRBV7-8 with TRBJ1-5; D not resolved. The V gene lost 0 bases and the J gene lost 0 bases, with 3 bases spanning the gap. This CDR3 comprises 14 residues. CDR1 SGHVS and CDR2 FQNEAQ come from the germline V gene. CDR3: CASSLAISNQPQHF. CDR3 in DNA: TGTGCCAGCAGCTTAGCCATTAGCAATCAGCCCCAGCATTTT.

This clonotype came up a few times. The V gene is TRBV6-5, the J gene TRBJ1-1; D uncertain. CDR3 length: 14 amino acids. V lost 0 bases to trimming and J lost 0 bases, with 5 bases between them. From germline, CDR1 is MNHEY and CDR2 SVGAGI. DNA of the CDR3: TGTGCCAGCAGTTACTCGGTCTTGAACACTGAAGCTTTCTTT. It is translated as CASSYSVLNTEAFF.

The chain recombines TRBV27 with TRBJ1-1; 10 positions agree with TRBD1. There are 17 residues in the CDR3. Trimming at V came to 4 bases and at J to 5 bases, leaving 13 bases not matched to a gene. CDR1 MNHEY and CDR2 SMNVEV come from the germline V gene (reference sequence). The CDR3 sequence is CASSSRTGGPPGTEAFF. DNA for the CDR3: TGTGCCAGCAGTTCCCGGACAGGGGGACCCCCGGGGACTGAAGCTTTCTTT.

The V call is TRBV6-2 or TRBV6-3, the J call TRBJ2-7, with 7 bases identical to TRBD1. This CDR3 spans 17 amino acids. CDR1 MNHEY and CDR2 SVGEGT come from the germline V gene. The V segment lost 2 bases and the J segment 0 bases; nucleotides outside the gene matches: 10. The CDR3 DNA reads TGTGCCAGCAGTTACGTCGGACAGGTTCTAATCTCCTACGAGCAGTACTTC. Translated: CASSYVGQVLISYEQYF.

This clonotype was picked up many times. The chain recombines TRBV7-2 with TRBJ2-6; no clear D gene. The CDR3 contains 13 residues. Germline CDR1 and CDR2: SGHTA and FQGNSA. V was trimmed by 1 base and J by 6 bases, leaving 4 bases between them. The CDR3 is CASSLGAANVLTF. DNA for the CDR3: TGTGCCAGCAGCTTAGGTGCGGCCAACGTCCTGACTTTC.

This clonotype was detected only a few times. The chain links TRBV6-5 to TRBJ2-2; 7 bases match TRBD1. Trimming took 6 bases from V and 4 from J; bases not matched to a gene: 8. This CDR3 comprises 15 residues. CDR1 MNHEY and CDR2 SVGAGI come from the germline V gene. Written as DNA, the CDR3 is TGTGCCAGCAGGGAAACTACAGGGGTCACCGGGGAGCTGTTTTTT. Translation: CASRETTGVTGELFF.

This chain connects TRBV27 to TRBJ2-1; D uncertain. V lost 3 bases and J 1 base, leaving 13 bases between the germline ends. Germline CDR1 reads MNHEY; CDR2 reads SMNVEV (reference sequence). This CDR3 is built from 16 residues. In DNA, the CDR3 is TGTGCCAGCAGTTTGGGTTATGGGCAATCCTACAATGAGCAGTTCTTC. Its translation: CASSLGYGQSYNEQFF.

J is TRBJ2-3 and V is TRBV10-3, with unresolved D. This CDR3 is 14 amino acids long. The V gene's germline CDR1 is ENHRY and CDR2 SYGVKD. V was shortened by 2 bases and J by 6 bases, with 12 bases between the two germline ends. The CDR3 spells CAISEISLLDTQYF. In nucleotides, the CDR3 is TGTGCCATCAGTGAGATTAGCCTGTTGGATACGCAGTATTTT.

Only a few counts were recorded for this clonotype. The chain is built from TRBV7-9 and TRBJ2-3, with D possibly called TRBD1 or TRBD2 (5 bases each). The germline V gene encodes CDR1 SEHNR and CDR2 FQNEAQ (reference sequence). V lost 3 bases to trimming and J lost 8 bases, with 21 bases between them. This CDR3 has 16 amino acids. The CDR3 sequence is CASSFPGTSNQGTQYF. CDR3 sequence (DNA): TGTGCCAGCAGCTTTCCGGGGACGAGCAATCAGGGTACGCAGTATTTT.

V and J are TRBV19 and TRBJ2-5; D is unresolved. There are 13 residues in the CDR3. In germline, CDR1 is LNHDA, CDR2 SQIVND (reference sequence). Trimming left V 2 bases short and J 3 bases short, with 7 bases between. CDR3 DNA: TGTGCCAGTAGTATATCGGGTGAAGAGACCCAGTACTTC. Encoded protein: CASSISGEETQYF.